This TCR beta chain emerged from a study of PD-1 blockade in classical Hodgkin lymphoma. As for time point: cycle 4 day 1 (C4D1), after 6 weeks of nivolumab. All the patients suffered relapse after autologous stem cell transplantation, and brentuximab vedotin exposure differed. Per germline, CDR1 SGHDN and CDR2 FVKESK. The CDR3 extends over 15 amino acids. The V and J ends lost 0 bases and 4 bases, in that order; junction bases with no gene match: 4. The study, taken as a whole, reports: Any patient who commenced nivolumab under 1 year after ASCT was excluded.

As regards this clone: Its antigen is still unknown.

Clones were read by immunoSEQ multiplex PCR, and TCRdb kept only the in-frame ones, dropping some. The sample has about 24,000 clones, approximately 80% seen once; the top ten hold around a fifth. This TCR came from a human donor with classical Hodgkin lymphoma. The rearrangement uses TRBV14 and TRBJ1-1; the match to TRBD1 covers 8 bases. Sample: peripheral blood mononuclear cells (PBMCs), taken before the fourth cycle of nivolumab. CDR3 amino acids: CASSQDRTGITEAFF. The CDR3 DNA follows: TGTGCCAGCAGCCAAGATAGGACAGGGATCACTGAAGCTTTCTTT.